This T cell receptor beta chain was found in a study of T cell responses to AZD1222 COVID-19 vaccine. Study observations and caveats: The repertoires were collected only after the peak T cell response.

From germline, CDR1 is SGHVS and CDR2 FNYEAQ. This CDR3 spans 18 amino acids. The V segment lost 1 base and the J segment 6 bases; nucleotides outside the gene matches: 13. Here immunoSEQ multiplex PCR was the method, and the copy in TCRdb shows in-frame clones only, minus some. The repertoire holds 140,000 to 150,000 clones, with roughly 91% as singletons. Remarks on this clone: Its target is not known.

This receptor was identified in an adult in good health. V and J are TRBV7-6 and TRBJ1-5, with 9 bases identical to TRBD1. The sample in question was peripheral blood, obtained on day 0 of AZD1222 vaccination. As DNA, the CDR3 is TGTGCCAGCAGCTTAGATAGGGGACAGGGAATCCGTAGTCAGCCCCAGCATTTT. Translating gives CASSLDRGQGIRSQPQHF. Looking up the rest from reference TRBV7-6 and TRBJ1-5 gives the full variable domain: GAGVSQSPRYKVTKRGQDVALRCDPISGHVSLYWYRQALGQGPEFLTYFNYEAQQDKSGLPNDRFSAERPEGSISTLTIQRTEQRDSAMYRCASSLDRGQGIRSQPQHFGDGTRLSIL.